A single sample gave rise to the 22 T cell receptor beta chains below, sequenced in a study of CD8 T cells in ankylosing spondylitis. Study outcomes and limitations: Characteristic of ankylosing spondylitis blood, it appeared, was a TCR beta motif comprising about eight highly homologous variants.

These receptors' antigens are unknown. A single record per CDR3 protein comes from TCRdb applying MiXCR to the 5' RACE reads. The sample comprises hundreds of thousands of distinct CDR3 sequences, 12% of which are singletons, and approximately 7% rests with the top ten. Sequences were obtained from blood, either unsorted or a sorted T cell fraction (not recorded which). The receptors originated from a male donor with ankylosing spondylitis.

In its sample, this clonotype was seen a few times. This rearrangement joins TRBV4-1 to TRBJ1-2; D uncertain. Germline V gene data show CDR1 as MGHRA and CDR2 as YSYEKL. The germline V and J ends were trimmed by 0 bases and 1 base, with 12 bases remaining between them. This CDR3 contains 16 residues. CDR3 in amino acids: CASSQEEKRINYGYTF. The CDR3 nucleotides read TGCGCCAGCAGCCAAGAGGAAAAAAGGATTAACTATGGCTACACCTTC.

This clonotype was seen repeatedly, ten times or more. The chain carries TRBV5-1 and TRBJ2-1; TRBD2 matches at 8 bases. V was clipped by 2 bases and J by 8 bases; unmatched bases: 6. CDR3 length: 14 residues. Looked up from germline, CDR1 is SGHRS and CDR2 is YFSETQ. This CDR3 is CASSLAGEIDEQFF. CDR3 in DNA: TGCGCCAGCAGCTTAGCGGGAGAGATCGATGAGCAGTTCTTC.

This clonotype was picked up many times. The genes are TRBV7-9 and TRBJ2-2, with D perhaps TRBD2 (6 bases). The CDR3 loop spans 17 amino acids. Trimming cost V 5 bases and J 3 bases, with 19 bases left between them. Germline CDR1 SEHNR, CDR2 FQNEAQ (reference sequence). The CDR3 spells CASSGPEHSGYTGELFF. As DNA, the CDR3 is TGTGCCAGCAGCGGGCCGGAACATAGCGGATACACCGGGGAGCTGTTTTTT.

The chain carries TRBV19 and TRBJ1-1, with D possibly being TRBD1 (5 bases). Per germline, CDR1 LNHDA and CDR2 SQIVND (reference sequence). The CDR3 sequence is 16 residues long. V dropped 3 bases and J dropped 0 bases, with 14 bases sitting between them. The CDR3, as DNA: TGTGCCAGTAGTATGGTCGGGGCACTTATGAACACTGAAGCTTTCTTT. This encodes CASSMVGALMNTEAFF.

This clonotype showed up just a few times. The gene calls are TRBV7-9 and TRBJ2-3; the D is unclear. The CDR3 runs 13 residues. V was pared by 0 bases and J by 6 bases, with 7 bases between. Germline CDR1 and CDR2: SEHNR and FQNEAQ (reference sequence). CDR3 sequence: CASSLASKDTQYF. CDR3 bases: TGTGCCAGCAGCTTAGCTAGTAAGGATACGCAGTATTTT.

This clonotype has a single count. In DNA, the CDR3 is TGCGCCAGCAAAGGAAGAGATTTGATGGATACGCAGTATTTT. It encodes CASKGRDLMDTQYF. The chain has TRBV10-1 and TRBJ2-3; unclear D gene. Trimming took 7 bases from V and 6 from J, leaving 17 bases between them. This CDR3 is built from 14 residues. Per the germline V gene, CDR1 is WNHNN and CDR2 is SYGVQD (reference sequence).

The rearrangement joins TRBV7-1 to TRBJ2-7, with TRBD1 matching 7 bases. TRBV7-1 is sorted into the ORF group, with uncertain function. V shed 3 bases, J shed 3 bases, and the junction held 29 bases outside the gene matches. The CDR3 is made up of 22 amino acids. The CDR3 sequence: CASSSPSSTEDRELGPLYEQYF. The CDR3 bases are TGTGCCAGCAGCTCCCCCAGTTCAACAGAAGACAGGGAACTCGGCCCCCTCTACGAGCAGTACTTC.

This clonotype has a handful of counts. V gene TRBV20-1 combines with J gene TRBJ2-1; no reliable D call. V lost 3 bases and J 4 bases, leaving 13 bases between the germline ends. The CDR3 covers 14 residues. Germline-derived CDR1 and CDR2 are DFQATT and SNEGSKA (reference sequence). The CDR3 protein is CSASSDGHYNEQFF. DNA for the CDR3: TGCAGTGCTAGCTCTGACGGCCATTACAATGAGCAGTTCTTC.

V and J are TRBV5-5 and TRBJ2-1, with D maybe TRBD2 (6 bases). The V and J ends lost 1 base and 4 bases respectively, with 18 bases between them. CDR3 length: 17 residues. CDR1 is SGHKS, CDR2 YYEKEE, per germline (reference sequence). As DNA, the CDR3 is TGTGCCAGCAGCTTGACCGGGACTTCCTGGGGGTACAATGAGCAGTTCTTC. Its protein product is CASSLTGTSWGYNEQFF.

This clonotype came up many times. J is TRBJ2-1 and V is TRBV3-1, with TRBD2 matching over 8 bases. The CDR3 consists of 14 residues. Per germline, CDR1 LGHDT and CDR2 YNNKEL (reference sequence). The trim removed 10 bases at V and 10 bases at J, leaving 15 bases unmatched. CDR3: CATQSGLDIEEQFF. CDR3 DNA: TGTGCCACCCAGTCGGGACTAGATATCGAGGAGCAGTTCTTC.

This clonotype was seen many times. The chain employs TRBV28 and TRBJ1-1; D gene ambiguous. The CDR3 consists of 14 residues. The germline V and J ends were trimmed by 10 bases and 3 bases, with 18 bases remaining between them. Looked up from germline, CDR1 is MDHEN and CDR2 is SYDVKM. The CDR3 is CATVDRSRDTEAFF. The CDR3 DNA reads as TGTGCCACCGTTGACCGTAGTCGGGACACTGAAGCTTTCTTT.

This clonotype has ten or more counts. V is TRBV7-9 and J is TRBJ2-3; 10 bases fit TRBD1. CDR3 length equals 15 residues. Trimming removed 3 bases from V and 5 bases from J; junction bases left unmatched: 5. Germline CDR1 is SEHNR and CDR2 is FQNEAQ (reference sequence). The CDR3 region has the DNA TGTGCCAGCAGCTTGGGACAGGGGCTCAGAGATACGCAGTATTTT. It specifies CASSLGQGLRDTQYF.

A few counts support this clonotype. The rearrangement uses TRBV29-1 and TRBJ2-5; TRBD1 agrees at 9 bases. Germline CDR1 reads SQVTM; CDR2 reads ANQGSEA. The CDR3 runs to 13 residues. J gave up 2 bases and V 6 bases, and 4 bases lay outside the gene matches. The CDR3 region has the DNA TGCAGCGTCGACGGACAGGGGCAAGAGACCCAGTACTTC. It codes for CSVDGQGQETQYF.

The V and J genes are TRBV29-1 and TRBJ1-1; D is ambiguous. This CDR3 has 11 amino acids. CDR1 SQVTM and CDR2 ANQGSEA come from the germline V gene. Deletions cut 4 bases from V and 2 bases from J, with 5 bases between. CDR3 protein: CSVVSNTEAFF. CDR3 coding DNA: TGCAGCGTTGTGAGTAACACTGAAGCTTTCTTT.

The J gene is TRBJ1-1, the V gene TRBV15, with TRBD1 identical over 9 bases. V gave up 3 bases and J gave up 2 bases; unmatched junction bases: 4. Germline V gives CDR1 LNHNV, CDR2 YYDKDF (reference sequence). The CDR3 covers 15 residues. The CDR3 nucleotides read TGTGCCACCAGCAGCGGGGGACAGGGAAACACTGAAGCTTTCTTT. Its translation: CATSSGGQGNTEAFF.

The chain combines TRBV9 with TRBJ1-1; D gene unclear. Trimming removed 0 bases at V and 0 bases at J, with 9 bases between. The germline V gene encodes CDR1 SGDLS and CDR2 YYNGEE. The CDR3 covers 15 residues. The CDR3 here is CASSVVGSMNTEAFF. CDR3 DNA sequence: TGTGCCAGCAGCGTAGTTGGCAGTATGAACACTGAAGCTTTCTTT.

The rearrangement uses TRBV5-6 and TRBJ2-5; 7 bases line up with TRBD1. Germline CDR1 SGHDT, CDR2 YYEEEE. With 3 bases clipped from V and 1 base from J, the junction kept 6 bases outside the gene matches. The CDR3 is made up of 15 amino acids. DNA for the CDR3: TGTGCCAGCAGCTCCGATGACAGGGTCCAAGAGACCCAGTACTTC. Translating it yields CASSSDDRVQETQYF.

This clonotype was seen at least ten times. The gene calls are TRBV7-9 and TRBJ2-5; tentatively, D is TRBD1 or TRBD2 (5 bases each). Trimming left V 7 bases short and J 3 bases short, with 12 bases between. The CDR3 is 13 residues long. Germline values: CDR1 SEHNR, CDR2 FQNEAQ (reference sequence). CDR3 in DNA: TGTGCCAGCACGCCCGGGGCGGAAGAGACCCAGTACTTC. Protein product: CASTPGAEETQYF.

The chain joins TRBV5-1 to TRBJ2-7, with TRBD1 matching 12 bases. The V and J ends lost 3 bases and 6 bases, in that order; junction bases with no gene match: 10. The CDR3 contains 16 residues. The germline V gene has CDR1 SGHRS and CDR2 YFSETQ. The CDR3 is CASSYTPGQGAGEQYV. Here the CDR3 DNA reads TGCGCCAGCAGCTACACCCCGGGACAGGGGGCGGGCGAGCAGTACGTC.

CDR3 DNA: TGTGCCAGTCTTTCCGGACAGGTCAAATCGAACACTGAAGCTTTCTTT. Its translation is CASLSGQVKSNTEAFF. V gene TRBV6-1 combines with J gene TRBJ1-1; TRBD1 aligns across 7 bases. Germline assignment: CDR1 MNHNS and CDR2 SASEGT. The CDR3 totals 16 residues. V gave up 9 bases and J gave up 1 base; unmatched junction bases: 14.

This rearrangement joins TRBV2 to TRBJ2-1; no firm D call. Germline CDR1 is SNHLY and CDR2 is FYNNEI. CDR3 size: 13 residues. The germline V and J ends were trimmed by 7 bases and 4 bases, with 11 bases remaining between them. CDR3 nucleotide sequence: TGTGCCAGCACAATTCTTGGGTACAATGAGCAGTTCTTC. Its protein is CASTILGYNEQFF.

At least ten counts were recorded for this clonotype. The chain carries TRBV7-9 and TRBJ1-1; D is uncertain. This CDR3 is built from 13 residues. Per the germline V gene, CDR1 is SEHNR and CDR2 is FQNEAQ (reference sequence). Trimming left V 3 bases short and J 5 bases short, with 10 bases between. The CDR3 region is CASSFSPETEAFF. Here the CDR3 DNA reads TGTGCCAGCAGCTTTTCGCCCGAGACTGAAGCTTTCTTT.